The next 17 T cell receptor beta chains were all read from a single sample in a study of T cells in Graves' hyperthyroidism and ophthalmopathy. Using RNA transcripts as the source, TCR beta CDR3 regions were amplified. Initially, a first-round RT-PCR of the TCR CDR3 employed the HTBI primer set. TCRdb redid the calling of the multiplex PCR reads with MiXCR, one entry per CDR3 protein. The repertoire consists of 300,000 to 450,000 distinct CDR3 sequences, with about 14% occurring once and the leading ten covering around a fifth. Sequenced material: blood. The receptors come from a woman in her twenties or thirties with Graves' ophthalmopathy.

The chain carries TRBV4-1 and TRBJ1-1; D is uncertain. Trimming stripped 0 bases from V and 3 bases from J, with 8 bases between. Germline V lookup: CDR1 MGHRA, CDR2 YSYEKL. This CDR3 region has 14 residues. DNA for the CDR3: TGCGCCAGCAGCCAAGAATTGACCTACACTGAAGCTTTCTTT. Protein: CASSQELTYTEAFF.

There are many counts of this clonotype. The gene calls are TRBV5-1 and TRBJ2-5; tentatively, D is TRBD2 (6 bases). Germline CDR1 and CDR2: SGHRS and YFSETQ. CDR3 length: 12 amino acids. Trimming removed 5 bases from V and 3 bases from J, with 8 bases in between. The CDR3 protein is CASRPGEETQYF. CDR3 nucleotide sequence: TGCGCCAGCAGGCCGGGGGAAGAGACCCAGTACTTC.

This clonotype was seen only a few times. This chain joins TRBV19 and TRBJ2-7; 7 bases fit TRBD1. Germline loops: CDR1 LNHDA, CDR2 SQIVND (reference sequence). The CDR3 extends over 15 amino acids. The ends lost 3 bases at V and 2 bases at J; junction bases unmatched: 7. The CDR3 here is CASSIDRERTYEQYF. The CDR3 bases are TGTGCCAGTAGTATCGACAGGGAGAGGACCTACGAGCAGTACTTC.

In DNA form, the CDR3 reads TGTGCCAGCAGCCATAGCGGGACCGAGTTTTTTTACAATGAGCAGTTCTTC. Translation: CASSHSGTEFFYNEQFF. This sequence joins TRBV11-2 and TRBJ2-1; 8 bases line up with TRBD2. Germline V gene data show CDR1 as SGHAT and CDR2 as FQNNGV. V was pared by 5 bases and J by 4 bases, with 13 bases of the junction left unmatched. The CDR3 contains 17 residues.

This clonotype was found many times. The J gene is TRBJ1-1, the V gene TRBV20-1; weak D call: TRBD1 (6 bases). The germline V gene encodes CDR1 DFQATT and CDR2 SNEGSKA (reference sequence). V lost 0 bases, J lost 4 bases, and 24 bases lay in between. The CDR3 has 18 amino acids. CDR3 in amino acids: CSARDAIVGGPRGTEAFF. CDR3 in DNA: TGCAGTGCTAGAGATGCGATTGTGGGGGGGCCTAGGGGCACTGAAGCTTTCTTT.

The chain combines TRBV20-1 with TRBJ1-2; D is uncertain. The CDR3 extends over 14 amino acids. Germline CDR1 DFQATT, CDR2 SNEGSKA (reference sequence). The V and J ends lost 0 bases and 3 bases respectively, with 11 bases between them. The CDR3: CSARDREDYYGYTF. CDR3 bases: TGCAGTGCTAGAGATCGGGAGGACTACTATGGCTACACCTTC.

V and J are TRBV20-1 and TRBJ1-5; 11 bases are a match to TRBD1. Germline V gene sequence: CDR1 DFQATT, CDR2 SNEGSKA (reference sequence). The J segment lost 7 bases and the V segment lost 5 bases, leaving 7 bases of the junction unmatched. The CDR3 contains 14 residues. The CDR3 DNA is TGCAGTGCTGGGGCCGGGACAGGGGGGCAGCCCCAGCATTTT. Protein: CSAGAGTGGQPQHF.

There are a few counts of this clonotype. The chain combines TRBV4-2 with TRBJ1-5; no clear D gene. Germline V lookup: CDR1 LGHNA, CDR2 YNFKEQ. The CDR3 extends over 14 amino acids. V dropped 0 bases and J dropped 6 bases, with 9 bases sitting between them. CDR3 protein: CASSQDGGSQPQHF. As DNA, the CDR3 is TGTGCCAGCAGCCAAGATGGCGGTTCTCAGCCCCAGCATTTT.

This clonotype was seen many times. The genes are TRBV2 and TRBJ1-1; no clear D gene. V was trimmed by 1 base and J by 5 bases, leaving 8 bases between them. The CDR3 covers 13 residues. In germline, CDR1 is SNHLY, CDR2 FYNNEI. CDR3 loop: CASSEDRVTEAFF. CDR3 nucleotides: TGTGCCAGCAGTGAAGATAGGGTGACTGAAGCTTTCTTT.

There are many counts of this clonotype. This sequence joins TRBV30 and TRBJ1-1; D may be TRBD1 (5 bases). V lost 2 bases, J lost 9 bases, and 19 bases lay in between. Germline V gene data show CDR1 as GTSNPN and CDR2 as SVGIG (reference sequence). The CDR3 contains 14 residues. The CDR3 region has the DNA TGTGCCTGGAGTTCGCCCGGGACGCAGGAAAAAGCTTTCTTT. It codes for CAWSSPGTQEKAFF. Looking up the rest from reference TRBV30 and TRBJ1-1 gives the full variable domain: SQTIHQWPATLVQPVGSPLSLECTVEGTSNPNLYWYRQAAGRGLQLLFYSVGIGQISSEVPQNLSASRPQDRQFILSSKKLLLSDSGFYLCAWSSPGTQEKAFFGQGTRLTVV.

The table lists this clonotype with many counts. The V call is TRBV28, the J call TRBJ2-1, with TRBD2 matching 7 bases. J gave up 13 bases and V 2 bases, and 5 bases lay outside the gene matches. The CDR3 contains 12 residues. Germline V gene sequence: CDR1 MDHEN, CDR2 SYDVKM. The CDR3 DNA reads TGTGCCAGCAGTTTAGGGGGGGAGGGCCAGTTCTTC. Its protein product is CASSLGGEGQFF.

This clonotype was detected a few times. The chain links TRBV5-6 to TRBJ2-1; 9 bases match TRBD1. The CDR3 has 13 residues. Germline loops: CDR1 SGHDT, CDR2 YYEEEE. The V segment lost 4 bases and the J segment 8 bases; nucleotides outside the gene matches: 4. DNA for the CDR3: TGTGCCAGCAGCCTACAGGGGGCCGATGAGCAGTTCTTC. It is translated as CASSLQGADEQFF. Supplemented by reference TRBV5-6 and TRBJ2-1, the full variable domain reads DAGVTQSPTHLIKTRGQQVTLRCSPKSGHDTVSWYQQALGQGPQFIFQYYEEEERQRGNFPDRFSGHQFPNYSSELNVNALLLGDSALYLCASSLQGADEQFFGPGTRLTVL.

This clonotype was detected many times. The chain is built from TRBV7-2 and TRBJ2-7, with 11 positions matching TRBD1. The germline V gene has CDR1 SGHTA and CDR2 FQGNSA. This CDR3 has 15 residues. Losses at the gene ends were 1 base for V and 3 bases for J; bases not matched to a gene: 2. This CDR3 reads CASSLEGTGGYEQYF. CDR3 DNA: TGTGCCAGCAGCTTAGAGGGGACAGGGGGCTACGAGCAGTACTTC.

DNA for the CDR3: TGTGCCAGCAGCGTAGGGGACAGTTTTCCTAACACCATATATTTT. Its translation: CASSVGDSFPNTIYF. V is TRBV9 and J is TRBJ1-3, with 7 nucleotides matching TRBD1. Trimming removed 0 bases from V and 7 bases from J; junction bases left unmatched: 7. Germline V lookup: CDR1 SGDLS, CDR2 YYNGEE. This CDR3 has 15 amino acids.

This clonotype was observed a few times. The J gene is TRBJ2-2, the V gene TRBV10-1; no definite D call. V dropped 10 bases and J dropped 1 base, with 7 bases sitting between them. The CDR3 is 12 amino acids. The germline V gene has CDR1 WNHNN and CDR2 SYGVQD (reference sequence). This CDR3 is CATRQNTGELFF. The CDR3, as DNA: TGCGCCACCCGACAGAACACCGGGGAGCTGTTTTTT.

In this sample, this clonotype turned up many times. The genes are TRBV20-1 and TRBJ1-2, with D uncertain. V lost 0 bases and J 4 bases, leaving 12 bases between the germline ends. There are 14 residues in the CDR3. The V gene's germline CDR1 is DFQATT and CDR2 SNEGSKA (reference sequence). CDR3 nucleotide sequence: TGCAGTGCTAGAGAGGTCTCTCCCCGCTATGGCTACACCTTC. Its translation is CSAREVSPRYGYTF.

Worth noting for this clonotype: A much bigger clone sits one base away, suggesting this may be a read error. This sequence joins TRBV5-6 and TRBJ2-5; possible D gene TRBD1, 5 bases. There are 16 residues in the CDR3. Germline V gives CDR1 SGHDT, CDR2 YYEEEE. CDR3 nucleotide sequence: TGTGCCAGCAGCTTTACAGGAAGACTGGGATTGGAGACCCGGTACTTC. Translation gives CASSFTGRLGLETRYF. Filled out from reference TRBV5-6 and TRBJ2-5, the complete variable domain reads DAGVTQSPTHLIKTRGQQVTLRCSPKSGHDTVSWYQQALGQGPQFIFQYYEEEERQRGNFPDRFSGHQFPNYSSELNVNALLLGDSALYLCASSFTGRLGLETRYFGPGTRLLVL.